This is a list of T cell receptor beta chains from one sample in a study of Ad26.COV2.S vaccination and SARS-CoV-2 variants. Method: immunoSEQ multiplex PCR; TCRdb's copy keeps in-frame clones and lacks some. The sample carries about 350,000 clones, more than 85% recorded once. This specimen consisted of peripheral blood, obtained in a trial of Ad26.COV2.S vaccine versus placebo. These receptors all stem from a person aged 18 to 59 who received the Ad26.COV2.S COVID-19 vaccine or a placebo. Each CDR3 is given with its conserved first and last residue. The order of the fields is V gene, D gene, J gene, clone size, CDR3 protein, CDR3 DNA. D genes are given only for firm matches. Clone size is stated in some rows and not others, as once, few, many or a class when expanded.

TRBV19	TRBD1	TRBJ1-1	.	CASSPRGWNTEAFF	TGTGCCAGTAGTCCCAGGGGGTGGAACACTGAAGCTTTCTTT
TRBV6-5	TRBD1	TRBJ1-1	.	CASRTGHNTEAFF	TGTGCCAGTAGGACAGGCCATAACACTGAAGCTTTCTTT
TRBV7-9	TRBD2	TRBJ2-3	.	CASSPPGLADTDTQYF	TGTGCCAGCAGCCCCCCGGGACTAGCGGACACAGATACGCAGTATTTT
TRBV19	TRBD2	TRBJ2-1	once	CASTTSRPGLAGIGYEQFF	TGTGCCAGTACCACAAGCCGTCCGGGACTAGCGGGAATAGGGTATGAGCAGTTCTTC
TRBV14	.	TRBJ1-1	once	CASSQDLRNTEAFF	TGTGCCAGCAGCCAAGATCTACGGAACACTGAAGCTTTCTTT
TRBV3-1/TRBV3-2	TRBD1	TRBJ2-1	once	CASSHKPTGHNEQFF	TGTGCCAGCAGCCACAAACCGACAGGGCACAATGAGCAGTTCTTC
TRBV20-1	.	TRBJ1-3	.	CSASGSGTIYF	TGCAGTGCTAGTGGATCCGGCACCATATATTTT
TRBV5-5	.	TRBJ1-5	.	CASSLVYGGEQPQHF	TGTGCCAGCAGCTTGGTTTACGGGGGCGAGCAGCCCCAGCATTTT
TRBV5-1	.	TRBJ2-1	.	CASSLPGAYNEQFF	TGCGCCAGCAGCTTGCCGGGGGCCTACAATGAGCAGTTCTTC
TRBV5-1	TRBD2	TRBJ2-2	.	CASKWGPGRSNTGELFF	TGCGCCAGCAAGTGGGGTCCCGGGAGGTCGAACACCGGGGAGCTGTTTTTT
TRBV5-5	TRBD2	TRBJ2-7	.	CASSRLLAVVNEQYF	TGTGCCAGCAGCCGTCTACTAGCGGTGGTGAACGAGCAGTACTTC
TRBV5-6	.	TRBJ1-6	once	CASSDDKYNSPLHF	TGTGCCAGCAGCGATGACAAATATAATTCACCCCTCCACTTT
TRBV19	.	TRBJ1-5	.	CASSIHGSNQPQHF	TGTGCCAGTAGTATACATGGTAGCAATCAGCCCCAGCATTTT
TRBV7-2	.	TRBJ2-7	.	CASRSSRALYEQYF	TGTGCCAGCAGAAGCAGCAGGGCCCTCTACGAGCAGTACTTC
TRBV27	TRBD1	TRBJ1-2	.	CASSQERTGKQSNYGYTF	TGTGCCAGCAGTCAAGAGCGGACAGGGAAGCAATCTAACTATGGCTACACCTTC
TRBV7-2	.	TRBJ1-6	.	CASSTTARDSPLHF	TGTGCCAGCAGCACAACAGCAAGGGATTCACCCCTCCACTTT
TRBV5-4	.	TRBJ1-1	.	CASSMTGFGKDTEAFF	TGTGCCAGCAGCATGACAGGCTTCGGCAAGGACACTGAAGCTTTCTTT
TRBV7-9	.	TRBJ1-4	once	CASSSLGVATNEKLFF	TGTGCCAGCAGCTCACTAGGGGTCGCAACTAATGAAAAACTGTTTTTT
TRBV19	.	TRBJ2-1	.	CASSTIQYNEQFF	TGTGCCAGTAGTACGATTCAATACAATGAGCAGTTCTTC
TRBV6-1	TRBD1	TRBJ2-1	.	CASSEDRGPYNEQFF	TGTGCCAGCAGTGAGGACAGGGGGCCCTACAATGAGCAGTTCTTC
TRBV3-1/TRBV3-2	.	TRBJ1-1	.	CASSQVPQQGGDTEAFF	TGTGCCAGCAGCCAAGTCCCCCAACAGGGCGGAGACACTGAAGCTTTCTTT